A selection of T cell receptor beta chains follows, all from one sample in a study of blood T cell repertoires in COVID-19. Repertoires were generated with immunoSEQ multiplex PCR, while TCRdb's copy carries only in-frame clones and drops some. The sample yields 260,000 or so clones, roughly 76% seen once. The sequenced material came from peripheral blood. Receptor source: a woman older than 75 with COVID-19, enrolled during active disease. The CDR3 runs from the conserved cysteine through the conserved F or W. The D gene is left open where the match is weak. Clone size, where shown, is once, few, many, or a class for clones that have expanded.

>TRBJ1-2|NA|15|TRBD1|TRBV5-4
TGTGCCAGCAGCTTGGGCAGGGGGTACCCATCTGGCTACACCTTC
CASSLGRGYPSGYTF
>TRBJ1-5|NA|15|TRBD1|TRBV5-1
TGCGCCAGCAGCTTGGCCGGACAGGCAGGGCAGCCCCAGCATTTT
CASSLAGQAGQPQHF
>TRBJ2-1|NA|14|TRBD2|TRBV19
TGTGCCACCCAAGGAGCGGGAGGGCCGAATGAGCAGTTCTTC
CATQGAGGPNEQFF
>TRBJ1-5|NA|18|NA|TRBV4-1
TGCGCCAGCAGCCAAGTTAGCCGGGGGGAGCCTCAAGATCAGCCCCAGCATTTT
CASSQVSRGEPQDQPQHF
>TRBJ1-1|NA|16|NA|TRBV10-3
TGTGCCATCAGTGGCCTTGCAGGGGCACTGAATACTGAAGCTTTCTTT
CAISGLAGALNTEAFF
>TRBJ2-3|few|17|TRBD2|TRBV6-1
TGTGCCAGCAGTGAAATGGGTAGCGGGGTGGGTACAGATACGCAGTATTTT
CASSEMGSGVGTDTQYF
>TRBJ1-5|once|12|NA|TRBV7-9
TGTGCCAGCAGCTTCTTCGTCCAGCCCCAGCATTTT
CASSFFVQPQHF
>TRBJ2-4|NA|11|NA|TRBV20-1
TGCAGTGCTAGAGATCCGAGGGTAAAGTACTTC
CSARDPRVKYF
>TRBJ2-3|NA|12|NA|TRBV28
TGTGCCAGCAGTCCAAGGAGGGATACGCAGTATTTT
CASSPRRDTQYF
>TRBJ1-1|few|12|NA|TRBV27
TGTGCCAGCAGTAGGGGGGGCACTGAAGCTTTCTTT
CASSRGGTEAFF
>TRBJ2-5|NA|11|NA|TRBV5-6
TGTGCCAGCAGCTTTCGAGAGACCCAGTACTTC
CASSFRETQYF
>TRBJ1-1|NA|14|TRBD1|TRBV9
TGTGCCAGCAGCGTGACAGGGGTCGGGGGTGAAGCTTTCTTT
CASSVTGVGGEAFF
>TRBJ1-5|NA|12|NA|TRBV28
TGTGCCAGCACCCAAGGAGGACAGCCCCAGCATTTT
CASTQGGQPQHF
>TRBJ1-5|NA|14|NA|TRBV6-1
TGTGCCAGCAGTGAAGTGGTCTATGTCCAGCCCCAGCATTTT
CASSEVVYVQPQHF
>TRBJ1-6|NA|16|NA|TRBV4-1
TGCGCCAGCAGCCCACCTGGCGGCAGGGTCAATTCACCCCTCCACTTT
CASSPPGGRVNSPLHF
>TRBJ2-7|NA|15|NA|TRBV28
TGTGCCAGCAGTGTAGCAGCCCCGGGTGTCTACGAGCAGTACTTC
CASSVAAPGVYEQYF
>TRBJ2-2|NA|15|TRBD1|TRBV6-5
TGTGCCAGTTTTACGCGGACAGGAACTGGGGGGGAGCTGTTTTTT
CASFTRTGTGGELFF
>TRBJ1-5|NA|17|TRBD1|TRBV3-1/TRBV3-2
TGTGCCAGCAGCCAAGAGTGGACAGGGAGAAGCAATCAGCCCCAGCATTTT
CASSQEWTGRSNQPQHF
>TRBJ1-2|NA|18|NA|TRBV18
TGTGCCAGCTCACCACCGATCGGTCGGCAGGCCCCTAACTATGGCTACACCTTC
CASSPPIGRQAPNYGYTF
>TRBJ1-4|NA|14|NA|TRBV18
TGTGCCAGCTCACCAATCCGGGGGAAAGAAAAACTGTTTTTT
CASSPIRGKEKLFF
>TRBJ1-2|few|14|NA|TRBV4-1
TGCGCCAGCAGCCAAGATGAAAGGGGCGATGGCTACACCTTC
CASSQDERGDGYTF
>TRBJ1-2|NA|13|NA|TRBV19
TGTGCCAGTACTAGTTTCCCTAACTATGGCTACACCTTC
CASTSFPNYGYTF
>TRBJ1-2|once|14|NA|TRBV20-1
TGCAGTGCTAGTCCAGATTCGAACAACTATGGCTACACCTTC
CSASPDSNNYGYTF
>TRBJ1-2|NA|12|TRBD1|TRBV9
TGTGCCAGCAGCGCATCAGGGGGAGGCTACACCTTC
CASSASGGGYTF
>TRBJ2-7|once|15|TRBD2|TRBV7-9
TGTGCCAGCAGCGTCCTCCTAGCGGGGAGCTACGAGCAGTACTTC
CASSVLLAGSYEQYF
>TRBJ2-7|NA|15|NA|TRBV21-1
TGTGCCAGCAGCAACGGCAGGTTGTACTCCTACGAGCAGTACTTC
CASSNGRLYSYEQYF
>TRBJ2-3|NA|14|NA|TRBV7-9
TGTGCCAGCAGCTTTGACAGTTTTACAGATACGCAGTATTTT
CASSFDSFTDTQYF
>TRBJ2-3|few|14|NA|TRBV27
TGTGCCAGCACCAGGGGAACTAGCACAGATACGCAGTATTTT
CASTRGTSTDTQYF
>TRBJ1-2|NA|16|TRBD1|TRBV5-1
TGCGCCAGCAGCTCCGGACAGGGGGCGCTTAGCTATGGCTACACCTTC
CASSSGQGALSYGYTF
>TRBJ1-2|NA|13|NA|TRBV6-2/TRBV6-3
TGTGCCAGCAGTTACGACGGGACTTATGGCTACACCTTC
CASSYDGTYGYTF
>TRBJ2-7|NA|14|NA|TRBV5-1
TGCGCCAGCAGCCCCGAGGGAGCCCCCTACGAGCAGTACTTC
CASSPEGAPYEQYF
>TRBJ1-2|NA|14|NA|TRBV18
TGTGCCAGCTCACCACCGAACAGGAACTATGGCTACACCTTC
CASSPPNRNYGYTF
>TRBJ1-5|NA|16|NA|TRBV27
TGTGCCAGCAGTCCTATTGGCAGGGGCGGCAATCAGCCCCAGCATTTT
CASSPIGRGGNQPQHF
>TRBJ1-2|once|13|NA|TRBV2
TGTGCCAGCATAGGGGGGGGTGTCTATGGCTACACCTTC
CASIGGGVYGYTF
>TRBJ1-2|NA|16|TRBD1|TRBV19
TGTGCCAGTAGTTCCTTCTTCGGGACAGCATCATATGGCTACACCTTC
CASSSFFGTASYGYTF
>TRBJ1-2|NA|14|TRBD1|TRBV18
TGTGCCAGCTCACCACGACAGGGTGACTATGGCTACACCTTC
CASSPRQGDYGYTF
>TRBJ1-2|NA|15|NA|TRBV7-9
TGTGCCAGCAGCCCCCAAGGTGGGGGGATGCATGGCTACACCTTC
CASSPQGGGMHGYTF
>TRBJ1-3|NA|16|TRBD1|TRBV10-3
TGTGCCATCAGGGGGACAGGTCCTTCTGGTGGAAACACCATATATTTT
CAIRGTGPSGGNTIYF
>TRBJ2-7|NA|14|TRBD1|TRBV7-9
TGTGCCAGCAGCGACCGACAGGGGGGCTACGAGCAGTACTTC
CASSDRQGGYEQYF
>TRBJ2-4|NA|12|TRBD1|TRBV29-1
TGCAGCATCACAGGGGGTCAAAACATTCAGTACTTC
CSITGGQNIQYF
>TRBJ2-2|NA|16|NA|TRBV5-1
TGCGCCAGCAGCTCTCAGGGGTCCACGAACACCGGGGAGCTGTTTTTT
CASSSQGSTNTGELFF
>TRBJ2-7|NA|15|TRBD2|TRBV7-2
TGTGCCAGCAGGGCCCAGGCGGGAGGTTTGTACGAGCAGTACTTC
CASRAQAGGLYEQYF
>TRBJ2-1|NA|16|TRBD2|TRBV6-5
TGTGCCAGCAGTTACTCGGCGCGGGGGGGCTACAATGAGCAGTTCTTC
CASSYSARGGYNEQFF
>TRBJ1-2|NA|14|NA|TRBV7-2
TGTGCCAGCAGCCCCAGGATTTCTAACTATGGCTACACCTTC
CASSPRISNYGYTF
>TRBJ1-3|NA|13|NA|TRBV11-2
TGTGCCAGCAGACAAAGCTCTGGAAACACCATATATTTT
CASRQSSGNTIYF
>TRBJ2-4|NA|15|NA|TRBV18
TGTGCCAGCTCACCTCTTACAGGGGGGGAAAACATTCAGTACTTC
CASSPLTGGENIQYF
>TRBJ1-1|NA|13|NA|TRBV28
TGTGCCAGCAGTTTTCAATTTCAGGGGGAAGCTTTCTTT
CASSFQFQGEAFF
>TRBJ2-1|NA|13|NA|TRBV30
TGTGCCTGGAGTAGGGGAATTTTATATGAGCAGTTCTTC
CAWSRGILYEQFF
>TRBJ1-1|NA|13|TRBD1|TRBV28
TGTGCCAGCAGTCTAAGACAGGGGAGTCGGGCTTTCTTT
CASSLRQGSRAFF